These 27 T cell receptor beta chains were all obtained from the same sample, sequenced in a study of blood T cells in healthy people across ages. The second PCR ran about 6 to 11 cycles with a sample-barcoded 5' primer and J-beta primers. TCRdb re-analysed the 5' RACE reads in MiXCR, keeping a single row per CDR3 protein. The sample shows more than 900,000 distinct CDR3 sequences, under 30% of them seen only once. The data were also submitted as part of a second study, on T cells of mothers and their children.

Sequences were obtained from blood. These receptors all stem from a girl aged 2 to 10 in good health.

The chain's CDR3 is CASSFDISYEQYF. The CDR3, as DNA: TGTGCCAGCAGTTTTGACATCTCCTACGAGCAGTACTTC. The chain is built from TRBV12-3 or TRBV12-4 and TRBJ2-5; D is uncertain. The J call may be incorrect, as the DNA end agrees better with TRBJ2-7. There are 13 residues in the CDR3.

This chain links TRBV4-2 with TRBJ2-7; D is possibly TRBD2 (6 bases). V was clipped by 3 bases and J by 6 bases, with 18 bases between them. The germline V gene encodes CDR1 LGHNA and CDR2 YNFKEQ. This CDR3 spans 15 amino acids. CDR3 in DNA: TGTGCCAGCAGCCAGGTTGGAGGGGTAAAGAGCGAGCAGTACTTC. Residues: CASSQVGGVKSEQYF.

The chain has TRBV4-3 and TRBJ2-2; D uncertain. In germline, CDR1 is LGHNA, CDR2 YSLEER. The V and J ends lost 0 bases and 0 bases respectively, with 5 bases between them. This CDR3 has 15 residues. The DNA for the CDR3 is TGCGCCAGCAGCCAAGATCGGGCGAACACCGGGGAGCTGTTTTTT. The encoded protein is CASSQDRANTGELFF.

The table lists this clonotype with a few counts. The genes are TRBV7-3 and TRBJ2-5; TRBD2 agrees at 15 bases. The CDR3 runs 17 residues. The germline V gene has CDR1 SGHTA and CDR2 FQGTGA. V shed 5 bases, J shed 3 bases, and the junction held 7 bases outside the gene matches. The CDR3 DNA reads as TGTGCCAGCAGCCCGGGACTAGCGGGGGGAACCGAAGAGACCCAGTACTTC. This sequence encodes CASSPGLAGGTEETQYF.

This clonotype was detected a few times. J is TRBJ2-5 and V is TRBV7-9, with D possibly matching TRBD1 (5 bases). Germline V lookup: CDR1 SEHNR, CDR2 FQNEAQ (reference sequence). Between the trimmed V and J ends, which lost 5 bases and 5 bases, there was a span of 21 bases. The CDR3 has 16 amino acids. CDR3 in DNA: TGTGCCAGCAGCCAAGGGGCGCAGGCCCACCGGGAGACCCAGTACTTC. It codes for CASSQGAQAHRETQYF.

This clonotype was detected a few times. The chain links TRBV4-1 to TRBJ1-4; D remains ambiguous. Germline CDR1 is MGHRA and CDR2 is YSYEKL. The CDR3 is 14 residues long. The V end was cut by 1 base, the J end by 7 bases, with 10 bases between. Here the CDR3 DNA reads TGCGCCAGCAGCCAAGTCCTTATCGGTGAAAAACTGTTTTTT. Translated: CASSQVLIGEKLFF.

This clonotype came up many times. The chain links TRBV6-4 to TRBJ2-1, with TRBD2 identical over 11 bases. V shed 2 bases, J shed 3 bases, and the junction held 0 bases outside the gene matches. The CDR3 loop spans 15 amino acids. Germline-derived CDR1 and CDR2 are MRHNA and SNTAGT. The CDR3 DNA reads as TGTGCCAGCAGTGACACTAGCGGGAGCTACAATGAGCAGTTCTTC. It codes for CASSDTSGSYNEQFF.

There are a few counts of this clonotype. The chain employs TRBV5-1 and TRBJ2-5; 10 bases map to TRBD2. V was clipped by 0 bases and J by 5 bases; unmatched bases: 7. The CDR3 covers 16 residues. CDR1 and CDR2 (germline): SGHRS, YFSETQ. CDR3 sequence reads: CASSLELAGISETQYF. Here the CDR3 DNA reads TGCGCCAGCAGCTTGGAACTAGCGGGGATATCCGAGACCCAGTACTTC.

In its sample, this clonotype was seen a few times. J is TRBJ1-3 and V is TRBV12-3 or TRBV12-4; the match to TRBD1 covers 8 bases. The CDR3 runs to 15 residues. The V segment lost 6 bases and the J segment 2 bases; nucleotides outside the gene matches: 6. CDR3 nucleotide sequence: TGTGCCAGCAGCAACAGGGGGTTCCCTGGAAACACCATATATTTT. Its protein is CASSNRGFPGNTIYF.

The V gene is TRBV5-1, the J gene TRBJ2-7; unclear D gene. The CDR3 has 13 amino acids. Trimming removed 0 bases from V and 7 bases from J, with 11 bases in between. The V gene's germline CDR1 is SGHRS and CDR2 YFSETQ. The CDR3 sequence: CASSLANYEEQYF. As DNA, the CDR3 is TGCGCCAGCAGCTTGGCCAATTATGAGGAGCAGTACTTC.

This clonotype was seen ten or more times. This sequence joins TRBV4-1 and TRBJ2-5; 9 bases map to TRBD2. Germline V gives CDR1 MGHRA, CDR2 YSYEKL. This CDR3 spans 17 amino acids. The ends lost 6 bases at V and 0 bases at J; junction bases unmatched: 11. The CDR3 bases are TGCGCCAGCAGTAAGGGGACTAGCCTTTCGTACCAAGAGACCCAGTACTTC. This translates into CASSKGTSLSYQETQYF.

The gene calls are TRBV29-1 and TRBJ2-1, with D possibly being TRBD2 (5 bases). Trimming took off 0 bases at V and 7 bases at J, with 13 bases between the two ends. The CDR3 runs to 14 residues. CDR1 and CDR2 from the germline V gene are SQVTM and ANQGSEA. The CDR3 protein is CSVEEETRGNEQFF. The CDR3, as DNA: TGCAGCGTTGAAGAGGAGACCCGAGGGAATGAGCAGTTCTTC.

The chain links TRBV9 to TRBJ2-1, with D possibly TRBD1 on 6 matching bases. In germline, CDR1 is SGDLS, CDR2 YYNGEE. The ends were cut back, 2 bases at V and 3 bases at J, with 9 bases in the middle. This CDR3 has 14 residues. CDR3 loop: CASSVGAGYNEQFF. CDR3 bases: TGTGCCAGCAGCGTGGGGGCGGGCTACAATGAGCAGTTCTTC.

The chain couples TRBV20-1 to TRBJ2-7, with D unresolved. This CDR3 has 15 residues. V was clipped by 1 base and J by 3 bases, with 16 bases between them. Germline V gene sequence: CDR1 DFQATT, CDR2 SNEGSKA (reference sequence). In nucleotides, the CDR3 is TGCAGTGCTAGAGGGCAGTCCCCGATCCGCTACGAGCAGTACTTC. Residues: CSARGQSPIRYEQYF.

This clonotype has a handful of counts. The rearrangement links TRBV6-5 to TRBJ2-7, with 7 positions matching TRBD2. CDR3 length: 14 residues. The germline V gene has CDR1 MNHEY and CDR2 SVGAGI. V was clipped by 6 bases and J by 2 bases; unmatched bases: 7. The CDR3 region has the DNA TGTGCCAGCAGGGGAGGGGAGAACCCCTACGAGCAGTACTTC. Translated: CASRGGENPYEQYF.

The chain couples TRBV9 to TRBJ2-5, with 10 bases fitting TRBD2. Trimming at V came to 4 bases and at J to 5 bases, leaving 8 bases not matched to a gene. The CDR3 sequence is 15 residues long. Germline CDR1 reads SGDLS; CDR2 reads YYNGEE. The CDR3 bases are TGTGCCAGCAGCCGACTTCAGGGACTAGCGGAGACCCAGTACTTC. This gives the protein CASSRLQGLAETQYF.

The V call is TRBV3-1, the J call TRBJ2-7; 10 positions match TRBD2. This CDR3 region has 16 residues. The trim removed 0 bases at V and 5 bases at J, leaving 7 bases unmatched. CDR1 LGHDT and CDR2 YNNKEL come from the germline V gene (reference sequence). The CDR3 DNA reads as TGTGCCAGCAGCCAAGATGGGAGCGGGAGGGTAGACGAGCAGTACTTC. As protein: CASSQDGSGRVDEQYF.

The chain uses TRBV29-1 and TRBJ2-1; D not resolved. V lost 3 bases, J lost 9 bases, and 12 bases lay in between. The germline CDR1 and CDR2 sequences are SQVTM and ANQGSEA. CDR3 length equals 12 residues. CDR3 residues: CSVEKVSVEQFF. In DNA form, the CDR3 reads TGCAGCGTTGAGAAGGTTTCGGTTGAGCAGTTCTTC.

The rearrangement links TRBV2 to TRBJ1-2, with D perhaps matching TRBD1 (5 bases). Germline V gives CDR1 SNHLY, CDR2 FYNNEI. The CDR3 is 13 residues long. V lost 8 bases and J 4 bases, leaving 14 bases between the germline ends. CDR3 bases: TGTGCCAGCCTCTCCGGGACTAGCTATGGCTACACCTTC. Translation gives CASLSGTSYGYTF.

The rearrangement uses TRBV27 and TRBJ2-4; D is perhaps TRBD2 (6 bases). Germline values: CDR1 MNHEY, CDR2 SMNVEV (reference sequence). The CDR3 loop spans 13 amino acids. Deletions cut 4 bases from V and 9 bases from J, with 13 bases between. The CDR3 here is CASSYPGSGIQYF. CDR3 coding DNA: TGTGCCAGCAGTTATCCGGGTAGCGGCATTCAGTACTTC.

This chain connects TRBV9 to TRBJ1-4; D might be TRBD1 (5 bases). Germline loops: CDR1 SGDLS, CDR2 YYNGEE. V was trimmed by 2 bases and J by 7 bases, leaving 12 bases between them. This CDR3 region has 14 residues. The CDR3 nucleotides are TGTGCCAGCAGCGTGGGAGGGGCCAGTGAAAAACTGTTTTTT. Translated, it gives CASSVGGASEKLFF.

J is TRBJ2-2 and V is TRBV20-1; perhaps D is TRBD1 or TRBD2 (6 bases each). Looked up from germline, CDR1 is DFQATT and CDR2 is SNEGSKA (reference sequence). The CDR3 has 19 residues. V was cut by 0 bases and J by 6 bases, with 26 bases left in between. The DNA for the CDR3 is TGCAGTGCTAGAGATCAAGGGGTGGGGGGCTCACCTTGGGCCGGGGAGCTGTTTTTT. Encoded protein: CSARDQGVGGSPWAGELFF.

The chain recombines TRBV7-3 with TRBJ1-1; D ambiguous. The V gene lost 5 bases and the J gene lost 4 bases, with 17 bases spanning the gap. CDR1 SGHTA and CDR2 FQGTGA come from the germline V gene. The CDR3 contains 15 residues. The DNA of the CDR3 is TGTGCCAGCAGCGTGGTCAGAACCTTCGGCACTGAAGCTTTCTTT. Protein product: CASSVVRTFGTEAFF.

This clonotype was recorded at least ten times. The V call is TRBV20-1, the J call TRBJ2-7; 9 nucleotides line up with TRBD1. The junction had 14 bases not matched to a gene; V was cut back by 7 bases and J by 4 bases. This CDR3 comprises 15 residues. The germline gives CDR1 DFQATT, CDR2 SNEGSKA (reference sequence). The CDR3 loop is CSVLARDRVGYEQYF. DNA for the CDR3: TGCAGTGTGTTGGCGAGGGACAGGGTGGGTTACGAGCAGTACTTC.

This clonotype was counted only a few times. The chain recombines TRBV7-2 with TRBJ2-3, with D uncertain. Germline CDR1 reads SGHTA; CDR2 reads FQGNSA. This CDR3 is 17 amino acids long. Between the trimmed V and J ends, which lost 5 bases and 0 bases, there was a span of 18 bases. In DNA, the CDR3 is TGTGCCAGCAGCGCGTTTCCGGGTCTGAAAAGCACAGATACGCAGTATTTT. Its protein is CASSAFPGLKSTDTQYF.

V usage is TRBV12-3 or TRBV12-4 and J usage is TRBJ2-7, with D perhaps TRBD1 (6 bases). The CDR3 has 13 residues. The V end was cut by 4 bases, the J end by 6 bases, with 13 bases between. In DNA form, the CDR3 reads TGTGCCAGCAGTTACACAGGGAAAGGCGAGCAGTACTTC. Encoded protein: CASSYTGKGEQYF.

This clonotype has more than one count but fewer than ten. This sequence joins TRBV28 and TRBJ2-6; D is ambiguous. V was pared by 2 bases and J by 0 bases, with 8 bases between. Per germline, CDR1 MDHEN and CDR2 SYDVKM. There are 16 residues in the CDR3. The DNA of the CDR3 is TGTGCCAGCAGTTTAGCCGCTGGCTCTGGGGCCAACGTCCTGACTTTC. This codes for CASSLAAGSGANVLTF.